The 26 T cell receptor beta chains listed next were all sequenced from one sample in a study of response to subunit inactivated influenza vaccine. TCRdb passed the RT-PCR reads through MiXCR, listing each CDR3 protein once. The data hold around 760,000 distinct CDR3 sequences, with about 15% observed a single time. The sample in question was PBMCs from blood, obtained approximately 15 days before vaccination. Receptor source: a man over 45 who received an inactivated influenza vaccine.

Of note for this clonotype: The junction departs from the called germline gene at one end, perhaps through a read error. The chain has TRBV20-1 and TRBJ2-1, with 15 bases matching TRBD2. The length of the CDR3 is 16 residues. Germline-derived CDR1 and CDR2 are DFQATT and SNEGSKA (reference sequence). The DNA of the CDR3 is TGCTGTGCAAGGACTAGCGGGGGGGCCTTTAGATATGAGCAGTTCTTC. Its translation: CCARTSGGAFRYEQFF.

This clonotype was recorded a few times. The J gene is TRBJ2-1, the V gene TRBV11-3; the D gene is possibly TRBD2 (5 bases). Trimming removed 2 bases at V and 9 bases at J, with 8 bases between. Germline lookup yields CDR1 SGHNT and CDR2 YENEEA. CDR3 size: 12 residues. CDR3 coding DNA: TGTGCCAGCAGCTTACACGAGGGTGAGCAGTTCTTC. Translated: CASSLHEGEQFF.

The chain combines TRBV30 with TRBJ2-2, with 7 bases lining up with TRBD2. This CDR3 has 13 residues. Germline CDR1 is GTSNPN and CDR2 is SVGIG (reference sequence). The V gene end was trimmed by 1 base and the J gene end by 7 bases; junction bases not matched to a gene: 3. CDR3 sequence: CAWSGLAGGELFF. The CDR3 DNA sequence: TGTGCCTGGAGTGGACTAGCCGGCGGGGAGCTGTTTTTT. The entire variable domain, with the rest obtained from reference TRBV30 and TRBJ2-2, is as follows: SQTIHQWPATLVQPVGSPLSLECTVEGTSNPNLYWYRQAAGRGLQLLFYSVGIGQISSEVPQNLSASRPQDRQFILSSKKLLLSDSGFYLCAWSGLAGGELFFGEGSRLTVL.

This clonotype was counted many times. The CDR3 nucleotides are TGTGCCAGCAGTTTAGAGGTAGGGAGCAATCAGCCCCAGCATTTT. It is translated as CASSLEVGSNQPQHF. V usage is TRBV12-3 or TRBV12-4 and J usage is TRBJ1-5; D remains unclear. The CDR3 length is 15 residues. V shed 1 base and J shed 1 base, with 8 bases lying between them.

This chain links TRBV7-6 with TRBJ2-6; 8 bases match TRBD1. CDR1 SGHVS and CDR2 FNYEAQ come from the germline V gene. This CDR3 has 18 amino acids. Trimming removed 5 bases from V and 3 bases from J; junction bases left unmatched: 12. CDR3 coding DNA: TGTGCCAGCAGCGAACTGGGGCAGGGGGCGGGTGGGGCCAACGTCCTGACTTTC. This gives the protein CASSELGQGAGGANVLTF.

This clonotype was seen a few times. This chain links TRBV12-3 or TRBV12-4 with TRBJ2-5; 8 bases are a match to TRBD1. This CDR3 is built from 14 residues. The J segment lost 4 bases and the V segment lost 5 bases, leaving 6 bases of the junction unmatched. The CDR3 loop reads CASSGRTGPETQYF. DNA for the CDR3: TGTGCCAGCAGTGGGAGGACAGGGCCAGAGACCCAGTACTTC.

In this sample, this clonotype turned up a few times. The chain joins TRBV7-6 to TRBJ2-5; the match to TRBD2 covers 12 bases. CDR1 and CDR2 (germline): SGHVS, FNYEAQ. Trimming cost V 4 bases and J 5 bases; bases outside gene matches: 11. CDR3 length: 17 amino acids. The CDR3 is CASSSSSGRALGETQYF. The CDR3 nucleotides read TGTGCCAGCAGCTCTTCTAGCGGGAGGGCCCTCGGGGAGACCCAGTACTTC.

The chain recombines TRBV29-1 with TRBJ2-1, with 7 bases matching TRBD1. V lost 6 bases, J lost 10 bases, and 12 bases stayed unmatched. This CDR3 region has 13 residues. CDR1 and CDR2 from the germline V gene are SQVTM and ANQGSEA. CDR3 amino acids: CSVRTGQRNEQFF. DNA for the CDR3: TGCAGCGTGAGGACAGGCCAGCGCAACGAGCAGTTCTTC.

This clonotype occurred a few times. The chain uses TRBV12-3 or TRBV12-4 and TRBJ2-3; maybe TRBD2 (6 bases). The CDR3 is 14 residues long. V was trimmed by 8 bases and J by 2 bases, leaving 14 bases between them. CDR3 sequence: CASSGAGYTDTQYF. In DNA form, the CDR3 reads TGTGCCAGCTCTGGGGCGGGATACACAGATACGCAGTATTTT.

In its sample, this clonotype was seen a few times. The rearrangement uses TRBV5-1 and TRBJ2-1; 8 bases line up with TRBD1. There are 14 residues in the CDR3. CDR1 SGHRS and CDR2 YFSETQ come from the germline V gene. V trimming: 4 bases; J trimming: 3 bases; junction bases outside the gene matches: 3. In DNA form, the CDR3 reads TGCGCCAGCAGCCCGACAGGGGACTACAATGAGCAGTTCTTC. This gives the protein CASSPTGDYNEQFF.

The chain links TRBV9 to TRBJ2-1; D could derive from TRBD1 or TRBD2 (6 bases each). The germline CDR1 and CDR2 sequences are SGDLS and YYNGEE. With 0 bases removed from V and 5 bases from J, the gap between germline ends came to 15 bases. CDR3 length: 16 amino acids. The CDR3 DNA is TGTGCCAGCAGCGTAGCTGGGGGGCCCTTCCACAATGAGCAGTTCTTC. This encodes CASSVAGGPFHNEQFF.

The CDR3 loop reads CASSGQSRREAFF. CDR3 in DNA: TGTGCCAGCAGTGGACAGTCGAGACGTGAAGCTTTCTTT. The chain joins TRBV6-1 to TRBJ1-1, with D maybe TRBD1 (5 bases). The V gene's germline CDR1 is MNHNS and CDR2 SASEGT. The length of the CDR3 is 13 residues. Trimming pared 4 bases from V and 7 bases from J, leaving 13 bases between.

There are many counts of this clonotype. This chain joins TRBV20-1 and TRBJ2-7; D ambiguous. Trimming removed 3 bases from V and 4 bases from J, with 10 bases in between. Germline values: CDR1 DFQATT, CDR2 SNEGSKA (reference sequence). The CDR3 spans 12 residues. The CDR3 nucleotides are TGCAGTGCTAGGGAAGGCCCGTACGAGCAGTACTTC. Amino acid sequence: CSAREGPYEQYF.

V and J are TRBV12-3 or TRBV12-4 and TRBJ2-3; D is tentatively TRBD1 or TRBD2 (5 bases each). The CDR3 covers 14 residues. V was pared by 5 bases and J by 3 bases, with 12 bases between. The CDR3: CASSVGTRTDTQYF. In DNA form, the CDR3 reads TGTGCCAGCAGTGTGGGGACCAGGACAGATACGCAGTATTTT.

The rearrangement links TRBV7-9 to TRBJ2-2; TRBD1 might be the D (6 bases). Deletions cut 11 bases from V and 4 bases from J, with 11 bases between. CDR3 length: 12 residues. Germline V CDR1 and CDR2: SEHNR, FQNEAQ (reference sequence). The CDR3 DNA reads as TGTGCCCCCGGACAGTCCACCGGGGAGCTGTTTTTT. It encodes CAPGQSTGELFF.

The chain carries TRBV10-3 and TRBJ2-2; D might be TRBD1 (6 bases). This CDR3 has 17 amino acids. With 2 bases removed from V and 2 bases from J, the gap between germline ends came to 15 bases. Germline V gene lookup returns CDR1 ENHRY and CDR2 SYGVKD. The CDR3 sequence is CAISEPWTETNTGELFF. CDR3 nucleotides: TGTGCCATCAGTGAGCCTTGGACAGAGACCAACACCGGGGAGCTGTTTTTT.

This clonotype was seen a few times. The V call is TRBV7-9, the J call TRBJ2-6, with D possibly being TRBD2 (6 bases). Germline CDR1 is SEHNR and CDR2 is FQNEAQ (reference sequence). The CDR3 has 16 residues. V was clipped by 3 bases and J by 0 bases, with 9 bases between them. In DNA, the CDR3 is TGTGCCAGCAGCTTTGGGGGGAGCTCTGGGGCCAACGTCCTGACTTTC. It yields the protein CASSFGGSSGANVLTF.

In this sample, this clonotype turned up many times. The chain links TRBV3-1 to TRBJ2-1, with 8 bases fitting TRBD2. The CDR3 length is 16 residues. The J segment lost 9 bases and the V segment lost 0 bases, leaving 10 bases of the junction unmatched. In germline, CDR1 is LGHDT, CDR2 YNNKEL (reference sequence). In DNA form, the CDR3 reads TGTGCCAGCAGCCAAGATTTGGTTAGCGGGGTGGTTGAGCAGTTCTTC. Translation gives CASSQDLVSGVVEQFF.

The sample holds one count of this clonotype. The chain uses TRBV7-2 and TRBJ2-3; D is undetermined. V was cut by 1 base and J by 2 bases, with 10 bases left in between. The CDR3 is 15 residues long. Germline V CDR1 and CDR2: SGHTA, FQGNSA. CDR3 DNA sequence: TGTGCCAGCAGCTTAGTTTCCGGGTACACAGATACGCAGTATTTT. Translated, it gives CASSLVSGYTDTQYF.

In its sample, this clonotype was seen a few times. This chain connects TRBV4-1 to TRBJ2-3; TRBD2 matches at 12 bases. Losses at the gene ends were 3 bases for V and 2 bases for J; bases not matched to a gene: 12. Germline lookup yields CDR1 MGHRA and CDR2 YSYEKL. The CDR3 runs to 19 residues. Here the CDR3 DNA reads TGCGCCAGCAGCCACCCTAGCGGGAGGGCTTTCTCCCCCACAGATACGCAGTATTTT. Amino acid sequence: CASSHPSGRAFSPTDTQYF.

This clonotype was counted ten times or more. V gene TRBV20-1 combines with J gene TRBJ2-7; unclear D gene. Between the trimmed V and J ends, which lost 3 bases and 0 bases, there was a span of 6 bases. CDR3 length: 12 residues. The germline CDR1 and CDR2 sequences are DFQATT and SNEGSKA (reference sequence). The CDR3 DNA sequence: TGCAGTGCTAGGGACGACTCCTACGAGCAGTACTTC. Protein product: CSARDDSYEQYF.

CDR3 DNA: TGTGCCAGCAGCGGGGGACTAGCGTTTGGCGGGGAGCTGTTTTTT. This codes for CASSGGLAFGGELFF. J is TRBJ2-2 and V is TRBV11-2, with TRBD2 matching over 10 bases. V was pared by 5 bases and J by 7 bases, with 7 bases of the junction left unmatched. The CDR3 covers 15 residues. The germline V gene encodes CDR1 SGHAT and CDR2 FQNNGV.

This clonotype came up many times. This chain links TRBV7-9 with TRBJ2-3; 11 bases are shared with TRBD1. CDR1 and CDR2 (germline): SEHNR, FQNEAQ (reference sequence). The CDR3 is 16 amino acids. V was pared by 7 bases and J by 4 bases, with 10 bases of the junction left unmatched. The CDR3 DNA follows: TGTGCCAGCAACACTAAACCGGGACAGGGGGCAGATACGCAGTATTTT. Its protein product is CASNTKPGQGADTQYF.

V is TRBV9 and J is TRBJ2-5; D perhaps matches TRBD1 (7 bases). This CDR3 is 15 amino acids long. V was shortened by 0 bases and J by 2 bases, with 11 bases between the two germline ends. From germline, CDR1 is SGDLS and CDR2 YYNGEE. The CDR3 DNA reads TGTGCCAGCAGCGTAGCTCCAGGGGGGCAAGAGACCCAGTACTTC. This encodes CASSVAPGGQETQYF.

This clonotype has just a few counts. This sequence joins TRBV5-1 and TRBJ2-3; D is tentatively TRBD1 or TRBD2 (5 bases each). The germline CDR1 and CDR2 sequences are SGHRS and YFSETQ. Trimming stripped 0 bases from V and 5 bases from J, with 10 bases between. The CDR3 consists of 14 residues. DNA for the CDR3: TGCGCCAGCAGCTTGGTGGGGGACGGAGATACGCAGTATTTT. Its translation is CASSLVGDGDTQYF. The whole variable domain, filled in from reference TRBV5-1 and TRBJ2-3, reads KAGVTQTPRYLIKTRGQQVTLSCSPISGHRSVSWYQQTPGQGLQFLFEYFSETQRNKGNFPGRFSGRQFSNSRSEMNVSTLELGDSALYLCASSLVGDGDTQYFGPGTRLTVL.

The chain links TRBV3-1 to TRBJ2-1, with D perhaps TRBD1 (6 bases). The CDR3 sequence is 16 residues long. V lost 0 bases to trimming and J lost 3 bases, with 12 bases between them. Germline assignment: CDR1 LGHDT and CDR2 YNNKEL (reference sequence). The DNA of the CDR3 is TGTGCCAGCAGCCAAGAAGATGGGGGCCTCTACAATGAGCAGTTCTTC. Its translation: CASSQEDGGLYNEQFF.